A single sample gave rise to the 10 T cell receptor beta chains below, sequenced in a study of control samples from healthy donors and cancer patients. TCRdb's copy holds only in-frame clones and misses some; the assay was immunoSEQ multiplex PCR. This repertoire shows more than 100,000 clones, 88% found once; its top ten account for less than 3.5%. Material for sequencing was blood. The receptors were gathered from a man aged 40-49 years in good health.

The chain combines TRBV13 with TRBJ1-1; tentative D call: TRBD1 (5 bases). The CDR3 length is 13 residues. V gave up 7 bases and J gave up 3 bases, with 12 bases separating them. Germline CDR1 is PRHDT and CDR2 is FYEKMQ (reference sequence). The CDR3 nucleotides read TGTGCCAGCACCGGGACGGTGCACACTGAAGCTTTCTTT. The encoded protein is CASTGTVHTEAFF.

The CDR3 DNA is TGTGCCAGTAGTATAGGTGTCAGGGTGGCGTACTACGAGCAGTACTTC. Its protein is CASSIGVRVAYYEQYF. The genes are TRBV19 and TRBJ2-7; perhaps TRBD1 as D (5 bases). The length of the CDR3 is 16 residues. Germline lookup yields CDR1 LNHDA and CDR2 SQIVND (reference sequence). Trimming took 1 base from V and 3 from J, leaving 16 bases between them.

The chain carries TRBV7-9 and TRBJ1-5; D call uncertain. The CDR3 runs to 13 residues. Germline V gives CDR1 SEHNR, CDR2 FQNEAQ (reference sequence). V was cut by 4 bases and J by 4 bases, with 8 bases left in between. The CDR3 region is CASSYDGNQPQHF. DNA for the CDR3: TGTGCCAGCAGCTACGACGGAAATCAGCCCCAGCATTTT.

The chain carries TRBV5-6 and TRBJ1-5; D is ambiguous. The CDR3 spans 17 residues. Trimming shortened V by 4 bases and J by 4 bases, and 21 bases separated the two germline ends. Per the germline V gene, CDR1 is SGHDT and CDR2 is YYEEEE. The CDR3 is CASSSRQGRLGNQPQHF. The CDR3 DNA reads TGTGCCAGCAGCAGCCGACAAGGCCGCCTGGGGAATCAGCCCCAGCATTTT.

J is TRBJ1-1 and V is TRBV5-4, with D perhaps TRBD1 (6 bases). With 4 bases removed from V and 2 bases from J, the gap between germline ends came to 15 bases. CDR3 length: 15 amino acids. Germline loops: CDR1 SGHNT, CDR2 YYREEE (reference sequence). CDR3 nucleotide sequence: TGTGCCAGCAGCCCGGGGGGGGCAAAAAACACTGAAGCTTTCTTT. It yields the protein CASSPGGAKNTEAFF.

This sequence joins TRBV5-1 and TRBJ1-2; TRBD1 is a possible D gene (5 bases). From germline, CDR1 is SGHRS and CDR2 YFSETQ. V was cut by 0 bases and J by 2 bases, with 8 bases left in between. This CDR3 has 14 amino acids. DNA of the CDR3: TGCGCCAGCAGCTTGGAGCAGGGCAACTATGGCTACACCTTC. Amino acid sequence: CASSLEQGNYGYTF.

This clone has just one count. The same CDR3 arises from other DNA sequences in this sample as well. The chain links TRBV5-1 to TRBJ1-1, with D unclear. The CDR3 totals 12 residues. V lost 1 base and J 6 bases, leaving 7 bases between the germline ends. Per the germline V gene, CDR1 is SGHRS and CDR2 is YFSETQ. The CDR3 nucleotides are TGCGCCAGCAGCTTGTCAGGCGCTGAAGCTTTCTTT. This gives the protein CASSLSGAEAFF.

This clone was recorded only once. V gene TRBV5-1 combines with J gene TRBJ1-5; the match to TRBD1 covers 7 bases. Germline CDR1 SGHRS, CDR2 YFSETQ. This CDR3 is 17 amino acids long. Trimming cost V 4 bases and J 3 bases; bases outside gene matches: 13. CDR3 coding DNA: TGCGCCAGCAGCCATGGGACAGCAGTAACGAACAATCAGCCCCAGCATTTT. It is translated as CASSHGTAVTNNQPQHF.

In DNA, the CDR3 is TGTGCCAGCAGTCCCAGGGATGGTGAGCAGTTCTTC. This encodes CASSPRDGEQFF. The rearrangement uses TRBV6-4 and TRBJ2-1; possible D gene TRBD1, 5 bases. The germline gives CDR1 MRHNA, CDR2 SNTAGT. V was pared by 5 bases and J by 9 bases, with 11 bases between. This CDR3 region has 12 residues.

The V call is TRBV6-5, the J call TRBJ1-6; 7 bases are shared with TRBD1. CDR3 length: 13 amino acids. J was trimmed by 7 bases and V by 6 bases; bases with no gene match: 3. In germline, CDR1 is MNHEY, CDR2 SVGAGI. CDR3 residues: CASSDRVNSPLHF. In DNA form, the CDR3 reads TGTGCCAGCAGCGACAGGGTAAATTCACCCCTCCACTTT.